Below are 24 T cell receptor beta chains sequenced from a single sample in a study of blood T cell repertoires in COVID-19. The method was immunoSEQ multiplex PCR; TCRdb's version includes in-frame clones alone and lacks a portion of them. The table records more than 300,000 clones, about 83% of them present only once. The sequencing input was peripheral blood. These receptors came from a woman between 50 and 59 years old with acute or convalescent COVID-19.

CDR3 region: CASSPDRNYGYTF. DNA of the CDR3: TGTGCCAGCAGCCCGGACAGGAACTATGGCTACACCTTC. This chain uses TRBV5-6 with TRBJ1-2, with 7 positions matching TRBD1. The J segment lost 2 bases and the V segment lost 4 bases, leaving 2 bases of the junction unmatched. The CDR3 contains 13 residues. Germline-derived CDR1 and CDR2 are SGHDT and YYEEEE.

This chain links TRBV27 with TRBJ2-2; TRBD2 might be the D (7 bases). Germline V lookup: CDR1 MNHEY, CDR2 SMNVEV (reference sequence). There are 16 residues in the CDR3. V gave up 2 bases and J gave up 4 bases, with 14 bases separating them. The CDR3 loop is CASSLITGGRTGELFF. In nucleotides, the CDR3 is TGTGCCAGCAGTTTAATTACGGGGGGCCGCACCGGGGAGCTGTTTTTT.

V gene TRBV11-3 combines with J gene TRBJ2-7; D is perhaps TRBD1 (6 bases). V shed 5 bases and J shed 3 bases, with 11 bases lying between them. In germline, CDR1 is SGHNT, CDR2 YENEEA. This CDR3 region has 13 residues. CDR3 DNA sequence: TGTGCCAGCAGCGCCGGACAGTTCTACGAGCAGTACTTC. It codes for CASSAGQFYEQYF.

This clone was recorded a few times. The chain links TRBV4-2 to TRBJ1-2; TRBD1 is a possible D gene (5 bases). Trimming left V 4 bases short and J 1 base short, with 10 bases between. Looked up from germline, CDR1 is LGHNA and CDR2 is YNFKEQ. The CDR3 length is 14 residues. The CDR3 sequence is CASSPRQNNYGYTF. The CDR3 DNA sequence: TGTGCCAGCAGCCCTCGACAGAATAACTATGGCTACACCTTC.

As concerns this clone: A read error may produce the germline difference seen at one junction end. This chain uses TRBV19 with TRBJ2-7; D not resolved. Germline V gene data show CDR1 as LNHDA and CDR2 as SQIVND (reference sequence). CDR3 size: 12 residues. CDR3 sequence (DNA): TGTGCCAGTAGTGCCGGCGGAGCGCCGCCAATGTTC. Residues: CASSAGGAPPMF.

This chain uses TRBV24-1 with TRBJ2-1; TRBD2 aligns across 12 bases. Germline trimming cut 2 bases from V and 5 bases from J; bases unmatched to any gene: 6. The CDR3 consists of 17 residues. From germline, CDR1 is KGHDR and CDR2 SFDVKD. The CDR3 DNA is TGTGCCACCAGTGATTCCCTAGCGGGAGGGCCCAACAATGAGCAGTTCTTC. This translates into CATSDSLAGGPNNEQFF.

The J gene is TRBJ2-3, the V gene TRBV3-1 (or the pseudogene TRBV3-2), with D possibly TRBD1 on 6 matching bases. The germline V gene encodes CDR1 LGHDT and CDR2 YNNKEL (reference sequence). CDR3 length equals 20 residues. The ends were cut back, 5 bases at V and 0 bases at J, with 27 bases in the middle. The CDR3 region is CASSKPGLVAQGLSTDTQYF. The CDR3 DNA sequence: TGTGCCAGCAGCAAGCCGGGGTTGGTGGCACAGGGTTTGAGCACAGATACGCAGTATTTT.

J is TRBJ1-2 and V is TRBV19; 9 bases are a match to TRBD1. Germline loops: CDR1 LNHDA, CDR2 SQIVND (reference sequence). V shed 5 bases and J 2 bases; nucleotides not matched to a gene: 3. This CDR3 has 14 residues. The DNA for the CDR3 is TGTGCCAGTAGTCTGGGACAGGGAAACTATGGCTACACCTTC. Protein sequence: CASSLGQGNYGYTF.

As for this clone: Just one base apart from a much larger clone, this may be a read error. The genes are TRBV7-3 and TRBJ2-1; tentative D call: TRBD2 (5 bases). Germline V gene sequence: CDR1 SGHTA, CDR2 FQGTGA. The V and J ends lost 5 bases and 0 bases respectively, with 11 bases between them. CDR3 size: 15 residues. CDR3 in amino acids: CASSPQRSSYNEQFF. CDR3 nucleotide sequence: TGTGCCAGCAGCCCCCAGCGGAGCTCCTACAATGAGCAGTTCTTC.

The chain is built from TRBV30 and TRBJ2-5; D is perhaps TRBD1 (7 bases). CDR3 length: 12 residues. Per the germline V gene, CDR1 is GTSNPN and CDR2 is SVGIG (reference sequence). Trimming cost V 4 bases and J 5 bases, with 11 bases left between them. This CDR3 is CAWKGAGETQYF. As DNA, the CDR3 is TGTGCCTGGAAGGGGGCGGGGGAGACCCAGTACTTC.

The chain combines TRBV30 with TRBJ1-4; 7 bases line up with TRBD1. The CDR3 sequence is 17 residues long. CDR1 is GTSNPN, CDR2 SVGIG, per germline (reference sequence). V trimming: 1 base; J trimming: 2 bases; junction bases outside the gene matches: 10. CDR3 in amino acids: CAWSAYRGPRTNEKLFF. CDR3 in DNA: TGTGCCTGGAGTGCATACAGGGGCCCGAGGACTAATGAAAAACTGTTTTTT.

The chain is built from TRBV28 and TRBJ2-7; a possible D gene is TRBD2 (5 bases). V was shortened by 4 bases and J by 3 bases, with 13 bases between the two germline ends. This CDR3 is built from 14 residues. Germline-derived CDR1 and CDR2 are MDHEN and SYDVKM. The DNA for the CDR3 is TGTGCCAGCAGTTCATTTGGACTTCGCTACGAGCAGTACTTC. Translation: CASSSFGLRYEQYF.

Concerning this clone itself: An end of the junction does not agree with germline; a read error may underlie this. V and J are TRBV30 and TRBJ2-1, with D perhaps TRBD2 (5 bases). This CDR3 contains 13 residues. The germline gives CDR1 GTSNPN, CDR2 SVGIG (reference sequence). The CDR3 DNA sequence: TGTGCTTGGAAGCCCAGCGGACGCAATGAGCAGTTCTTC. This codes for CAWKPSGRNEQFF.

This chain joins TRBV3-1 (or the pseudogene TRBV3-2) and TRBJ2-7; 8 bases align to TRBD1. The germline V gene encodes CDR1 LGHDT and CDR2 YNNKEL (reference sequence). The CDR3 covers 14 residues. After removal of 3 bases from V and 3 bases from J, the junction contained 4 bases not matched to a gene. CDR3 amino acids: CASSHGQGGYEQYF. The CDR3 DNA follows: TGTGCCAGCAGCCATGGACAGGGTGGCTACGAGCAGTACTTC.

This clone occurred a few times. The rearrangement links TRBV20-1 to TRBJ2-5, with D perhaps matching TRBD1 (5 bases). V lost 3 bases to trimming and J lost 5 bases, with 13 bases between them. The CDR3 has 13 residues. Germline CDR1 DFQATT, CDR2 SNEGSKA (reference sequence). CDR3 protein: CSASGSGRETQYF. The CDR3, as DNA: TGCAGTGCTAGTGGATCAGGGCGGGAGACCCAGTACTTC.

The CDR3, as DNA: TGTGCCATCAGAGAAGGACTAGCGGGAGCCAACGAGCAGTACTTC. Amino acids: CAIREGLAGANEQYF. This rearrangement joins TRBV10-3 to TRBJ2-7; TRBD2 aligns across 13 bases. The germline gives CDR1 ENHRY, CDR2 SYGVKD. The ends lost 6 bases at V and 5 bases at J; junction bases unmatched: 7. The CDR3 spans 15 residues.

The V gene is TRBV27, the J gene TRBJ2-3; TRBD2 agrees at 12 bases. The junction had 4 bases not matched to a gene; V was cut back by 4 bases and J by 2 bases. Looked up from germline, CDR1 is MNHEY and CDR2 is SMNVEV (reference sequence). The CDR3 has 16 amino acids. The CDR3 sequence: CASSSGTSGYTDTQYF. The CDR3 DNA is TGTGCCAGCAGTTCAGGGACTAGCGGGTACACAGATACGCAGTATTTT.

The rearrangement links TRBV5-1 to TRBJ2-7, with 13 bases matching TRBD2. J gave up 7 bases and V 4 bases, and 8 bases lay outside the gene matches. Looked up from germline, CDR1 is SGHRS and CDR2 is YFSETQ. The CDR3 has 15 amino acids. CDR3: CASSLGLAGVQEQYF. In DNA form, the CDR3 reads TGCGCCAGCAGCCTCGGACTAGCGGGAGTTCAAGAGCAGTACTTC. Looking up the rest from reference TRBV5-1 and TRBJ2-7 gives the full variable domain: KAGVTQTPRYLIKTRGQQVTLSCSPISGHRSVSWYQQTPGQGLQFLFEYFSETQRNKGNFPGRFSGRQFSNSRSEMNVSTLELGDSALYLCASSLGLAGVQEQYFGPGTRLTVT.

This rearrangement joins TRBV23-1 to TRBJ2-5; perhaps TRBD1 as D (6 bases). Being an ORF, TRBV23-1 has a function that is uncertain. Trimming shortened V by 8 bases and J by 1 base, and 20 bases separated the two germline ends. The CDR3 extends over 16 amino acids. CDR3 DNA: TGCGCCAGCGGGGGAGCCCCGGGACAACCCCAAGAGACCCAGTACTTC. Protein: CASGGAPGQPQETQYF.

V is TRBV3-1 (or the pseudogene TRBV3-2) and J is TRBJ1-2, with D maybe TRBD1 (6 bases). V shed 2 bases and J shed 3 bases, with 10 bases lying between them. Germline V gene data show CDR1 as LGHDT and CDR2 as YNNKEL (reference sequence). The CDR3 spans 14 residues. The CDR3 DNA sequence: TGTGCCAGCAGCCAATTGACAGGCCACTATGGCTACACCTTC. Amino acid sequence: CASSQLTGHYGYTF.

This clone was counted only a few times. The genes are TRBV19 and TRBJ1-4; D is ambiguous. Germline values: CDR1 LNHDA, CDR2 SQIVND (reference sequence). Between the trimmed V and J ends, which lost 1 base and 5 bases, there was a span of 11 bases. The length of the CDR3 is 15 residues. The CDR3 loop reads CASSIARGRNEKLFF. The CDR3 DNA reads TGTGCCAGTAGTATAGCTCGGGGAAGGAATGAAAAACTGTTTTTT. Together with reference TRBV19 and TRBJ1-4, the CDR3 gives the full variable domain: DGGITQSPKYLFRKEGQNVTLSCEQNLNHDAMYWYRQDPGQGLRLIYYSQIVNDFQKGDIAEGYSVSREKKESFPLTVTSAQKNPTAFYLCASSIARGRNEKLFFGSGTQLSVL.

This clone was counted between two and nine times. The J gene is TRBJ1-5, the V gene TRBV19, with D hard to call. The V end lost 3 bases, the J end lost 0 bases, and 9 bases lay between the germline ends. This CDR3 has 15 amino acids. Per the germline V gene, CDR1 is LNHDA and CDR2 is SQIVND (reference sequence). The CDR3 here is CASSMAGLSNQPQHF. The CDR3 region has the DNA TGTGCCAGTAGTATGGCTGGCCTTAGCAATCAGCCCCAGCATTTT.

The chain couples TRBV7-8 to TRBJ2-3, with unresolved D. The V end lost 4 bases, the J end lost 4 bases, and 15 bases lay between the germline ends. The V gene's germline CDR1 is SGHVS and CDR2 FQNEAQ. The CDR3 loop spans 15 amino acids. CDR3 sequence (DNA): TGTGCCAGCAGCTCCGACCGGATACGGGCAGATACGCAGTATTTT. This encodes CASSSDRIRADTQYF.

The V call is TRBV5-1, the J call TRBJ2-1, with TRBD2 identical over 10 bases. The CDR3 has 15 residues. The ends lost 0 bases at V and 9 bases at J; junction bases unmatched: 6. CDR1 is SGHRS and CDR2 is YFSETQ in the germline V gene. The CDR3 reads CASSLVLAGESEQFF. The CDR3 DNA reads TGCGCCAGCAGCTTGGTTCTAGCGGGAGAAAGTGAGCAGTTCTTC.